This TCR beta chain was identified in a study of memory CD4+ T cells and cytomegalovirus serostatus. Study results and limitations: About 40% of the roughly 160 known CMV-associated TCRbeta sequences appeared in CD4+ memory.

The CDR3 runs to 14 residues. Trimming took 3 bases from V and 7 from J, leaving 13 bases between them. CDR1 is KGHSH and CDR2 is LQKENI in the germline V gene. Single viable CD3+CD4+CD8-CD45RO+ cells were sorted as the memory CD4+ T cells. Data came from immunoSEQ multiplex PCR; TCRdb stores just in-frame clones and leaves some out. The table records just over 25,000 clones, roughly 75% of them present only once. As to this clone: The antigen remains undetermined.

The chain carries TRBV18 and TRBJ2-1, with TRBD1 as a possible D gene (6 bases). The TCR was taken from an adult in good health and CMV-seronegative. Source material: memory CD4+ T cells from blood. The CDR3 spells CASSPGRQVNEQFF. The CDR3 DNA sequence: TGTGCCAGCTCACCGGGGCGACAGGTAAATGAGCAGTTCTTC.